Only a few counts were recorded for the clone carrying this TCR beta chain. The sample comes from a study of blood T cells in healthy people across ages. Through a sample-barcoded 5' primer and a J-beta primer mix, a second PCR was run for roughly 6 to 12 cycles. TCRdb processed the 5' RACE reads anew with MiXCR; each CDR3 protein has one entry. The table has 1.5 million to 2 million distinct CDR3 sequences, about 28% seen once. Trimming at V came to 6 bases and at J to 4 bases, leaving 4 bases not matched to a gene. The CDR3 is 12 amino acids. The germline CDR1 and CDR2 sequences are DFQATT and SNEGSKA (reference sequence).

The rearrangement uses TRBV20-1 and TRBJ2-5, with 8 bases matching TRBD2. Sample: blood. This TCR was sampled from a woman younger than 45 in good health. The CDR3 DNA is TGCAGTGCCCCCCGGGAGGGAGAGACCCAGTACTTC. Translation: CSAPREGETQYF.